The 24 T cell receptor beta chains reported below all come from one sample, sequenced in a study of blood T cell repertoires in COVID-19 (dated by TCRdb to about 2020). Receptor amplification or capture employed the immunoSEQ multiplex PCR assay. Here the immuneACCESS table is served through TCRdb, limited to in-frame sequences with V and J called. Missing clones are a known gap in these copies; in checked studies unresolved V genes cover under half, and the rest lacks a known reason. The sample yields hundreds of thousands of clones; 85% were counted once. The leading ten clones occupy around 3.4% of the sample. The sequencing input was peripheral blood. The source of these receptors is a woman between 18 and 29 years old with acute or convalescent COVID-19.

The chain joins TRBV27 to TRBJ2-1; tentatively, D is TRBD2 (5 bases). The V end lost 6 bases, the J end lost 7 bases, and 7 bases lay between the germline ends. This CDR3 comprises 11 residues. Germline CDR1 reads MNHEY; CDR2 reads SMNVEV (reference sequence). This CDR3 is CASRGRNEQFF. The CDR3 nucleotides are TGTGCCAGCAGGGGGAGAAATGAGCAGTTCTTC.

This clone was detected only a few times. This chain connects TRBV7-2 to TRBJ1-2, with D hard to call. Between the trimmed V and J ends, which lost 2 bases and 6 bases, there was a span of 10 bases. This CDR3 is built from 13 residues. Germline CDR1 and CDR2: SGHTA and FQGNSA. The DNA of the CDR3 is TGTGCCAGCAGCTTATCCTATTTAGATGGCTACACCTTC. It is translated as CASSLSYLDGYTF. Looking up the rest from reference TRBV7-2 and TRBJ1-2 gives the full variable domain: GAGVSQSPSNKVTEKGKDVELRCDPISGHTALYWYRQSLGQGLEFLIYFQGNSAPDKSGLPSDRFSAERTGGSVSTLTIQRTQQEDSAVYLCASSLSYLDGYTFGSGTRLTVV.

The V and J genes are TRBV20-1 and TRBJ1-1, with D unclear. Germline V gene sequence: CDR1 DFQATT, CDR2 SNEGSKA (reference sequence). The CDR3 has 11 residues. Trimming took off 5 bases at V and 2 bases at J, with 6 bases between the two ends. Written as DNA, the CDR3 is TGCAGTGCTTCGGGAAACACTGAAGCTTTCTTT. Its protein is CSASGNTEAFF.

The chain joins TRBV2 to TRBJ2-3, with 12 bases matching TRBD2. The CDR3 has 14 amino acids. Trimming cost V 3 bases and J 11 bases; bases outside gene matches: 6. Germline lookup yields CDR1 SNHLY and CDR2 FYNNEI. The DNA for the CDR3 is TGTGCCAGCAGTGAGACTAGCGGGGGCTCTGGGCAGTATTTT. This sequence encodes CASSETSGGSGQYF.

This clone was observed a single time. The CDR3, as DNA: TGTGCCAGCAGCAACAGGGAGGGGGAAGAGACCCAGTACTTC. Protein: CASSNREGEETQYF. The V call is TRBV7-8, the J call TRBJ2-5, with a weak D call TRBD2 (7 bases). Trimming pared 5 bases from V and 3 bases from J, leaving 13 bases between. Germline lookup yields CDR1 SGHVS and CDR2 FQNEAQ. The CDR3 is 14 amino acids.

The table lists this clone with a few counts. This chain uses TRBV18 with TRBJ1-3; TRBD1 matches at 11 bases. Looked up from germline, CDR1 is KGHSH and CDR2 is LQKENI. CDR3 length equals 16 residues. J lost 3 bases, V lost 5 bases, and 6 bases had no gene match. DNA for the CDR3: TGTGCCAGCTCAGCCGGGACAGGGGGAGTTGGAAACACCATATATTTT. Encoded protein: CASSAGTGGVGNTIYF. Using reference TRBV18 and TRBJ1-3 for the parts outside the CDR3, the full variable domain is NAGVMQNPRHLVRRRGQEARLRCSPMKGHSHVYWYRQLPEEGLKFMVYLQKENIIDESGMPKERFSAEFPKEGPSILRIQQVVRGDSAAYFCASSAGTGGVGNTIYFGEGSWLTVV.

The chain's CDR3 is CASSRRGRQMNTEAFF. The CDR3 coding sequence is TGTGCCAGTAGTCGCAGGGGAAGGCAAATGAACACTGAAGCTTTCTTT. The chain is built from TRBV19 and TRBJ1-1; tentative D call: TRBD1 (6 bases). This CDR3 comprises 16 residues. CDR1 LNHDA and CDR2 SQIVND come from the germline V gene (reference sequence). V was pared by 5 bases and J by 0 bases, with 16 bases between.

The CDR3 nucleotides are TGTGCCACCAGTGATACCACAGGGGGCCCCTACAATGAGCAGTTCTTC. Its translation: CATSDTTGGPYNEQFF. This chain joins TRBV24-1 and TRBJ2-1; 9 bases line up with TRBD1. Looked up from germline, CDR1 is KGHDR and CDR2 is SFDVKD. The CDR3 covers 16 residues. The ends lost 3 bases at V and 2 bases at J; junction bases unmatched: 4.

The rearrangement uses TRBV9 and TRBJ2-3; TRBD2 matches 10 bases. Trimming removed 0 bases from V and 6 bases from J; junction bases left unmatched: 19. The CDR3 has 20 amino acids. Germline V CDR1 and CDR2: SGDLS, YYNGEE. The CDR3 nucleotides are TGTGCCAGCAGCGTAGTGGGAGGAGGCAGCGGGGGGGCGATAAGGGATACGCAGTATTTT. Its protein is CASSVVGGGSGGAIRDTQYF.

The rearrangement joins TRBV5-1 to TRBJ1-1; 7 bases are shared with TRBD1. The CDR3 is made up of 13 amino acids. Trimming cost V 0 bases and J 8 bases; bases outside gene matches: 4. CDR1 and CDR2 from the germline V gene are SGHRS and YFSETQ. In DNA form, the CDR3 reads TGCGCCAGCAGCTTGGATTTACAGGGGGAAGCTTTCTTT. This sequence encodes CASSLDLQGEAFF.

The chain joins TRBV7-9 to TRBJ1-6; TRBD1 might be the D (5 bases). The CDR3 contains 15 residues. Germline CDR1 and CDR2: SEHNR and FQNEAQ (reference sequence). The germline V and J ends were trimmed by 5 bases and 10 bases, with 18 bases remaining between them. CDR3 sequence: CASSPKAGPGSPLHF. Here the CDR3 DNA reads TGTGCCAGCAGCCCAAAGGCAGGGCCAGGGTCACCCCTCCACTTT. The variable domain in full, with the rest retrieved from reference TRBV7-9 and TRBJ1-6, is DTGVSQNPRHKITKRGQNVTFRCDPISEHNRLYWYRQTLGQGPEFLTYFQNEAQLEKSRLLSDRFSAERPKGSFSTLEIQRTEQGDSAMYLCASSPKAGPGSPLHFGNGTRLTVT.

Note on this clone: Other DNA variants within this sample encode the same CDR3. For the CDR3, the DNA is TGCGCCAGCAGCCCGGGACAGTCCTACGAGCAGTACTTC. Translated, it gives CASSPGQSYEQYF. This rearrangement joins TRBV5-1 to TRBJ2-7; 7 positions agree with TRBD1. The CDR3 spans 13 residues. The V and J ends lost 4 bases and 1 base, in that order; junction bases with no gene match: 2. Germline V lookup: CDR1 SGHRS, CDR2 YFSETQ.

J is TRBJ1-1 and V is TRBV2, with TRBD1 as a possible D gene (5 bases). Looked up from germline, CDR1 is SNHLY and CDR2 is FYNNEI. The V gene lost 9 bases and the J gene lost 3 bases, with 20 bases spanning the gap. This CDR3 contains 15 residues. In DNA, the CDR3 is TGTGCCAGTCTAAGGTTGGCCGGGGGGGACACTGAAGCTTTCTTT. This gives the protein CASLRLAGGDTEAFF.

V is TRBV27 and J is TRBJ2-3; 8 nucleotides line up with TRBD2. This CDR3 contains 16 residues. Germline assignment: CDR1 MNHEY and CDR2 SMNVEV (reference sequence). The J segment lost 2 bases and the V segment lost 8 bases, leaving 12 bases of the junction unmatched. The CDR3 DNA follows: TGTGCCAGCGCCCTCGGAGCGGGGGTTCTCACAGATACGCAGTATTTT. Amino acids: CASALGAGVLTDTQYF.

The count of this clone is one. This rearrangement joins TRBV5-4 to TRBJ2-7; 8 bases are a match to TRBD2. Germline values: CDR1 SGHNT, CDR2 YYREEE (reference sequence). The CDR3 sequence is 14 residues long. The V and J ends lost 5 bases and 6 bases, in that order; junction bases with no gene match: 10. CDR3 sequence reads: CASSPGGLAGEQYF. In DNA, the CDR3 is TGTGCCAGCAGTCCGGGGGGGCTAGCCGGCGAGCAGTACTTC. Full variable domain (missing parts from reference TRBV5-4 and TRBJ2-7): ETGVTQSPTHLIKTRGQQVTLRCSSQSGHNTVSWYQQALGQGPQFIFQYYREEENGRGNFPPRFSGLQFPNYSSELNVNALELDDSALYLCASSPGGLAGEQYFGPGTRLTVT.

This chain joins TRBV6-6 and TRBJ1-5; D gene ambiguous. Trimming removed 7 bases at V and 3 bases at J, with 7 bases between. Germline values: CDR1 MNHNY, CDR2 SVGAGI (reference sequence). The CDR3 is 12 amino acids. The CDR3 reads CASTGFNQPQHF. Here the CDR3 DNA reads TGTGCCAGCACGGGTTTCAATCAGCCCCAGCATTTT.

The V and J genes are TRBV5-5 and TRBJ2-7; no clear D. Germline CDR1 is SGHKS and CDR2 is YYEKEE (reference sequence). Trimming shortened V by 1 base and J by 2 bases, and 7 bases separated the two germline ends. This CDR3 contains 13 residues. The CDR3 DNA reads as TGTGCCAGCAGCTTGAATAGTCCCTACGAGCAGTACTTC. Protein sequence: CASSLNSPYEQYF.

This clone was seen once. The V and J genes are TRBV9 and TRBJ2-5, with D maybe TRBD2 (5 bases). The CDR3 spans 14 residues. Trimming took off 0 bases at V and 3 bases at J, with 9 bases between the two ends. Germline assignment: CDR1 SGDLS and CDR2 YYNGEE. The CDR3 DNA is TGTGCCAGCAGCGTAGGTGGAGGAGAAGAGACCCAGTACTTC. It yields the protein CASSVGGGEETQYF.

The rearrangement links TRBV3-1 (or the pseudogene TRBV3-2) to TRBJ1-4; D possibly corresponds to TRBD1 (5 bases). Trimming removed 1 base from V and 11 bases from J, with 11 bases in between. The germline CDR1 and CDR2 sequences are LGHDT and YNNKEL (reference sequence). This CDR3 spans 13 amino acids. The CDR3 is CASSQGQGQKLFF. In DNA form, the CDR3 reads TGTGCCAGCAGCCAAGGTCAGGGTCAGAAACTGTTTTTT.

The chain joins TRBV28 to TRBJ1-3; D remains ambiguous. CDR1 and CDR2 from the germline V gene are MDHEN and SYDVKM. The CDR3 is 13 residues long. V lost 6 bases and J 0 bases, leaving 6 bases between the germline ends. The CDR3 coding sequence is TGTGCCAGCAGGCAGTTCTCTGGAAACACCATATATTTT. This gives the protein CASRQFSGNTIYF. Using reference TRBV28 and TRBJ1-3 for the parts outside the CDR3, the full variable domain is DVKVTQSSRYLVKRTGEKVFLECVQDMDHENMFWYRQDPGLGLRLIYFSYDVKMKEKGDIPEGYSVSREKKERFSLILESASTNQTSMYLCASRQFSGNTIYFGEGSWLTVV.

The chain couples TRBV9 to TRBJ1-4; TRBD1 agrees at 9 bases. With 4 bases clipped from V and 8 bases from J, the junction kept 9 bases outside the gene matches. Germline lookup yields CDR1 SGDLS and CDR2 YYNGEE. There are 15 residues in the CDR3. The CDR3 region has the DNA TGTGCCAGCAGCCCCGGGGACAGGGCACGGGAAAAACTGTTTTTT. Protein sequence: CASSPGDRAREKLFF.

V is TRBV10-3 and J is TRBJ1-2; D call uncertain. There are 12 residues in the CDR3. The germline CDR1 and CDR2 sequences are ENHRY and SYGVKD. Trimming cost V 9 bases and J 0 bases, with 8 bases left between them. The CDR3 sequence: CAMYSSNYGYTF. CDR3 DNA sequence: TGTGCCATGTACAGCTCTAACTATGGCTACACCTTC.

The rearrangement uses TRBV4-1 and TRBJ1-1; D unclear. This CDR3 is built from 16 residues. Trimming pared 0 bases from V and 6 bases from J, leaving 17 bases between. CDR1 is MGHRA, CDR2 YSYEKL, per germline. The CDR3: CASSQDREGFASEAFF. The DNA for the CDR3 is TGCGCCAGCAGCCAAGATCGCGAGGGTTTTGCTTCTGAAGCTTTCTTT.

Notes on this clone: The same CDR3 arises from other DNA sequences in this sample as well. The chain carries TRBV6-5 and TRBJ1-1, with a weak D call TRBD1 (6 bases). CDR1 and CDR2 from the germline V gene are MNHEY and SVGAGI. Trimming removed 5 bases at V and 2 bases at J, with 9 bases between. The CDR3 covers 13 residues. CDR3 coding DNA: TGTGCCAGCAGTCCGACAGGCAACACTGAAGCTTTCTTT. Its protein product is CASSPTGNTEAFF.